The table lists the clone carrying this TCR beta chain with many counts. Its target is unknown. Reasons for excluding patients were uncontrolled infection, other autoimmune disease, pregnancy or lactation. Fresh peripheral blood, about 9.6 ml, yielded the PBMCs. The data are from a study of T cells in Graves' hyperthyroidism and ophthalmopathy. Regarding the study as a whole: Ophthalmopathy, as predicted by the model, came a median roughly 6.5 months after the prediction.

There were TCR beta CDR3 regions amplified from RNA transcripts. HTBI primers were the set used in a first-round RT-PCR of the TCR CDR3. Each CDR3 protein is one row after TCRdb ran MiXCR on the multiplex PCR reads. The sample has about 510,000 distinct CDR3 sequences, 12% to 15% seen once. CDR3 length: 12 residues. V lost 3 bases, J lost 2 bases, and 5 bases lay in between. CDR1 and CDR2 from the germline V gene are SNHLY and FYNNEI. The TCR was taken from a woman aged 40 to 50 with Graves' hyperthyroidism. The J gene is TRBJ2-7, the V gene TRBV2, with D possibly TRBD2 on 5 matching bases. The sample consisted of blood. CDR3 nucleotides: TGTGCCAGCAGTGAGGAGGCCTACGAGCAGTACTTC. Amino acid sequence: CASSEEAYEQYF.